Listed below are T cell receptor beta chains from one sample, sequenced in a study of cytomegalovirus exposure and HLA in healthy donors. Here immunoSEQ multiplex PCR was the method, and the copy in TCRdb shows in-frame clones only, minus some. The data hold roughly 150,000 clones, with 85% observed a single time. The specimen sequenced was PBMCs. The receptor set was obtained from a boy between 2 and 10 years old in good health and CMV-seronegative. CDR3s leave out the opening cysteine and the closing phenylalanine or tryptophan. Each record gives: V gene, CDR3 protein.

V gene: TRBV14; CDR3 protein: ASSQERADTQY
V gene: TRBV10-1; CDR3 protein: ASSELLTNSPLH
V gene: TRBV2; CDR3 protein: ASSGQGYSYGYT
V gene: TRBV11-2; CDR3 protein: ASSLDGQGGSRQPQH
V gene: TRBV9; CDR3 protein: ASSATDTQY
V gene: TRBV7-9; CDR3 protein: ASSPRLAGGQNEQF
V gene: TRBV28; CDR3 protein: ASSFSGTEVGT
V gene: TRBV27; CDR3 protein: ASSPKMQVAWDTQY
V gene: TRBV5-5; CDR3 protein: ASSRSGGGQPQH
V gene: TRBV18; CDR3 protein: ASSPKAGGANVLT
V gene: TRBV6-5; CDR3 protein: ASSKTPQKGYT
V gene: TRBV6-1; CDR3 protein: AGRQGVGVYGYT
V gene: TRBV11-2; CDR3 protein: ASSFRLAGTYNEQF
V gene: TRBV10-1; CDR3 protein: ASSGESYNEQF
V gene: TRBV6-5; CDR3 protein: ASSLSGAGANVLT
V gene: TRBV11-2; CDR3 protein: ASSPTTDRGSQETQY
V gene: TRBV6-5; CDR3 protein: ASSSPWTAYEQY
V gene: TRBV14; CDR3 protein: ASSLNSGNTIY
V gene: TRBV11-2; CDR3 protein: ASSLASDGLAGRAF
V gene: TRBV13; CDR3 protein: ASSLAVPRGAF
V gene: TRBV27; CDR3 protein: ASSLGRGGNQPQH
V gene: TRBV6-1; CDR3 protein: ASSARGRNTEAF
V gene: TRBV28; CDR3 protein: ASSPGQGSYEQY
V gene: TRBV7-9; CDR3 protein: ASSPTGRDYGYT
V gene: TRBV28; CDR3 protein: ANSLLVVGPGANVLT